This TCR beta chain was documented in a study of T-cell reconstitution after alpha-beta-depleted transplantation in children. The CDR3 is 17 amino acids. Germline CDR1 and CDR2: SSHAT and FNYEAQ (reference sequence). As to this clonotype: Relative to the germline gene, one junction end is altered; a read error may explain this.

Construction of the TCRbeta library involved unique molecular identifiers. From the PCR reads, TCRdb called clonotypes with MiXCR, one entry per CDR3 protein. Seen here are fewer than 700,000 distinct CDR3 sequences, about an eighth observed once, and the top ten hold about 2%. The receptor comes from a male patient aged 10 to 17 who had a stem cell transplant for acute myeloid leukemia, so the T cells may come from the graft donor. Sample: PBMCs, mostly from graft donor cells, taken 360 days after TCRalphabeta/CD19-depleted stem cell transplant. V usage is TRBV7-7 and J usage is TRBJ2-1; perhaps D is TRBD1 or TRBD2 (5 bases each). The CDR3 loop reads CASSLRVWDGSYNEQFF. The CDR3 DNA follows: TGTGCTAGCAGCTTAAGAGTGTGGGACGGCTCCTACAATGAGCAGTTCTTC.